This T cell receptor (beta chain) was found in a study of blood T cell repertoires in COVID-19. Data came from immunoSEQ multiplex PCR; TCRdb stores just in-frame clones and leaves some out. Of some 170,000 clones in the sample, about 90% are singletons; the top ten hold roughly 1.2%. Germline CDR1 SNHLY, CDR2 FYNNEI. The V gene lost 6 bases and the J gene lost 7 bases, with 19 bases spanning the gap. CDR3 length: 15 amino acids. This chain joins TRBV2 and TRBJ2-1; D call uncertain. Material: PBMCs or T cells enriched from blood (not recorded which). This TCR was recovered from a human donor with acute COVID-19. The donor label of this sample is uncertain. The CDR3 region is CASRRHPTNRNEQFF. DNA of the CDR3: TGTGCCAGCAGGAGACACCCAACGAACCGGAATGAGCAGTTCTTC.